This T cell receptor beta chain was sequenced for a study of beta chain features in type 1 diabetes. General study points: When Type 1 diabetes patients were examined, their TCRB CDR3s proved moderately but significantly shorter in all four CD4+ subsets.

Trimming removed 0 bases at V and 8 bases at J, with 14 bases between. Germline V gene sequence: CDR1 GTSNPN, CDR2 SVGIG (reference sequence). This CDR3 is 14 amino acids long. The table lists this clone with a few counts. The antigen remains unidentified. The authors reverse transcribed all of the isolated RNA, so sequencing captured expressed TCRB transcripts. Sequencing used immunoSEQ multiplex PCR; TCRdb keeps in-frame clones, though not all of them. There are roughly 370,000 clones in the sample; over 11% occur only once, and approximately 0.035% lies in the top ten. Sequenced sample: naive CD4+ T cells from blood. This chain uses TRBV30 with TRBJ2-1, with D perhaps matching TRBD1 (6 bases). The sequence was obtained from a man aged 25 to 40 in good health. CDR3 bases: TGTGCCTGGAGTGTACTCGGGTCAGGGGATGAGCAGTTCTTC. The encoded protein is CAWSVLGSGDEQFF.